A selection of T cell receptor beta chains follows, all from one sample in a study of CD8 T cells in ankylosing spondylitis. Each CDR3 protein gets one entry after TCRdb re-called the 5' RACE reads with MiXCR. The table shows hundreds of thousands of distinct CDR3 sequences, with roughly 20% occurring only once. The specimen sequenced was blood, either unsorted or a sorted T cell fraction (not recorded which). All receptors come from a male donor with ankylosing spondylitis or in good health (not recorded which). CDR3s include the opening cysteine and the closing phenylalanine or tryptophan. D genes are given only for firm matches. Only some rows state a clone size, as once, few, many or a class for expanded clones.

D gene	V gene	clone size	J gene	CDR3 protein	CDR3 DNA
NA	TRBV12-3/TRBV12-4	NA	TRBJ2-1	CASRESAGSYNEQFF	TGTGCCAGCAGAGAATCGGCAGGGAGCTACAATGAGCAGTTCTTC
TRBD1	TRBV20-1	NA	TRBJ1-2	CSAKGQGGNYGYTF	TGCAGTGCTAAGGGACAGGGGGGGAACTATGGCTACACCTTC
NA	TRBV9	NA	TRBJ2-1	CASSAPTGTNEQFF	TGTGCCAGCAGCGCTCCCACAGGAACTAATGAGCAGTTCTTC
TRBD2	TRBV29-1	NA	TRBJ2-1	CSVEVWGGQFF	TGCAGCGTTGAAGTTTGGGGGGGGCAGTTCTTC
TRBD2	TRBV11-1	many	TRBJ2-5	CASSPASGASQETQYF	TGTGCCAGCAGCCCCGCTAGCGGGGCTAGCCAAGAGACCCAGTACTTC
TRBD1	TRBV12-3/TRBV12-4	few	TRBJ2-3	CAISLEVGTGGGTDTQYF	TGTGCCATCAGTTTAGAAGTAGGGACAGGGGGAGGCACAGATACGCAGTATTTT
TRBD2	TRBV20-1	NA	TRBJ2-1	CSAPNSGSSYNEQFF	TGCAGTGCTCCTAATAGCGGGAGCTCCTACAATGAGCAGTTCTTC
NA	TRBV6-1	few	TRBJ2-3	CASSEAVVTDTQYF	TGTGCCAGCAGTGAAGCTGTGGTAACAGATACGCAGTATTTT
TRBD2	TRBV7-3	many	TRBJ2-3	CASSLMGSSGSDTQYF	TGTGCCAGCAGCTTAATGGGATCTAGCGGGTCAGATACGCAGTATTTT
NA	TRBV30	many	TRBJ2-2	CAWTEGQFTGELFF	TGTGCCTGGACGGAAGGACAGTTCACCGGGGAGCTGTTTTTT
NA	TRBV5-1	few	TRBJ2-5	CASGLTDQETQYF	TGCGCCAGCGGATTGACAGATCAAGAGACCCAGTACTTC